This T cell receptor beta chain derives from a study of CD8+CD57+ T cells in acquired aplastic anemia. Whole-study context: Sorted CD4+ and CD8+ cells gave a mean 3.2 ug DNA, range 0.2 to 27.4 ug.

CDR3 and TCR beta VDJ profiling relied on genomic DNA as the template. TCRdb ran MiXCR on the reads and lists one entry per CDR3 protein. The sample contains hundreds of thousands of distinct CDR3 sequences, roughly 50% of which appear only once. Study-wide results and caveats: No significant patient-versus-control difference appeared in CD8+ Simpson's diversity. Comparison of patients with controls identified 25 to 35 shared CD8+ CDR3 sequences.

Regarding this clonotype: Antigen specificity is unknown.

The CDR3 is made up of 16 amino acids. The junction had 9 bases not matched to a gene; V was cut back by 3 bases and J by 1 base. Germline V gene data show CDR1 as LNHNV and CDR2 as YYDKDF (reference sequence). What was sequenced was sorted CD4+, CD8+, or CD8+CD57+ T cells (not recorded which) from PBMCs. This receptor was obtained from a human donor with severe aplastic anemia or a healthy control (not recorded which). The chain has TRBV15 and TRBJ2-7; 7 bases align to TRBD2. The CDR3 DNA follows: TGTGCCACCAGCAGCTCAATGCGGGGGACGTCCTACGAGCAGTACTTC. Encoded protein: CATSSSMRGTSYEQYF.